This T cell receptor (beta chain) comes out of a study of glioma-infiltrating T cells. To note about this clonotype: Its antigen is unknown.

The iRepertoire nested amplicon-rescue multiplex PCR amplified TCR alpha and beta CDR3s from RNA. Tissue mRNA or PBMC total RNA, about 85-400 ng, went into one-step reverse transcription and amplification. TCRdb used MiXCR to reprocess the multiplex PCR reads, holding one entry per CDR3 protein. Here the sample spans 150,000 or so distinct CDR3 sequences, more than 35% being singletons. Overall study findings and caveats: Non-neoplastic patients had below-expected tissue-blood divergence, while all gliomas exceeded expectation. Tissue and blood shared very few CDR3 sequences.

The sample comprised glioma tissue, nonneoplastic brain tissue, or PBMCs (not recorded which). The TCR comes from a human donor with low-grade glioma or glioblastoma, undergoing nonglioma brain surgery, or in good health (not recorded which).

In DNA, the CDR3 is TGTGCCAGCAGCTTACGGTTAACACTCACCTCCTACGAGCAGTACTTC. It translates to CASSLRLTLTSYEQYF. The chain uses TRBV7-2 and TRBJ2-7; unclear D gene. V was pared by 2 bases and J by 0 bases, with 14 bases between. The CDR3 runs 16 residues. CDR1 is SGHTA and CDR2 is FQGNSA in the germline V gene.